The clone carrying this TCR beta chain was picked up a small number of times. These data originate in a study of molecular identifiers for immune sequencing clone quantification. With listed TCR primers and previously described methods, bulk TCR libraries were prepared. TCRdb re-called the PCR reads with MiXCR, one entry per CDR3 protein. The repertoire has 400,000 to 600,000 distinct CDR3 sequences, about 20% of them found once; the top ten carry around 0.86%. Libraries of naive CD8 cells were prepared from about 20,000 to 1,000,000 sorted cells using 10%, 30% or 50% RNA. When naive CD8 T cells were sorted, they were gated as CD8+CD4-CCR7+CD45RA+. V lost 9 bases, J lost 5 bases, and 19 bases lay in between. Per the germline V gene, CDR1 is MNHEY and CDR2 is SVGEGT. This CDR3 has 15 amino acids.

Sequenced: naive CD8+ T cells from blood, with Jurkat cell RNA spiked in. Subset noted: FACS-sorted CD8+CD4-CCR7+CD45RA+ naive T cells. The chain joins TRBV6-2 or TRBV6-3 to TRBJ2-2, with D possibly TRBD1 on 5 matching bases. This receptor was taken from a human donor in good health. Some libraries in this study had Jurkat cell RNA spiked in. The CDR3 region is CASRDVRDWTGELFF. CDR3 DNA sequence: TGTGCCAGTAGAGATGTCAGGGATTGGACCGGGGAGCTGTTTTTT.